These T cell receptor beta chains were read from a single sample in a study of identical twins. TCRdb redid the calling of the 5' RACE reads with MiXCR, one entry per CDR3 protein. This table holds some 660,000 distinct CDR3 sequences, over 8.5% found once. This sample was shared with a second study, whose subject was yellow fever vaccine responses in identical twins.

Sequencing was done on a sample of PBMCs. Receptor source: a woman under 30 in good health. Each CDR3 is given with its conserved first and last residue. A D gene is named only where the DNA matches it firmly. The size of a clone is reported for some rows only, either as once, few or many, or as a class for expanded clones.

>TRBJ2-3|NA|few|TRBV20-1
TGCAGTGCCCAACCCGGAGGGGATACGCAGTATTTT
CSAQPGGDTQYF
>TRBJ2-2|NA|many|TRBV27
TGTGCCAGCGGGGACGGGAACACCGGGGAGCTGTTTTTT
CASGDGNTGELFF
>TRBJ1-5|NA|many|TRBV5-1
TGCGCCAGCAGCTTGGAAGGGGGGTGGAATCAGCCCCAGCATTTT
CASSLEGGWNQPQHF
>TRBJ2-3|TRBD2|NA|TRBV7-9
TGTGCCAGCAGCCACGGAACTAGCGGGGGAAGCACAGATACGCAGTATTTT
CASSHGTSGGSTDTQYF
>TRBJ1-5|TRBD1|many|TRBV27
TGTGCCAGCAGGACAGGGAAAGGGTTTGGGCCCCAGCATTTT
CASRTGKGFGPQHF
>TRBJ2-2|TRBD1|many|TRBV2
TGTGCCAGCAAGGGACAGACGAACACCGGGGAGCTGTTTTTT
CASKGQTNTGELFF
>TRBJ2-2|NA|NA|TRBV19
TGTGCCAGTAGTATCGTTTCAGAGCACACCGGGGAGCTGTTTTTT
CASSIVSEHTGELFF
>TRBJ2-3|TRBD2|NA|TRBV4-1
TGCGCCAGCAGCCAAGACCCTAGCGGGAGGCTCAGCACAGATACGCAGTATTTT
CASSQDPSGRLSTDTQYF
>TRBJ2-1|NA|many|TRBV12-3/TRBV12-4
TGTGCCAGCAATTCGGACGGATACAATGAGCAGTTCTTC
CASNSDGYNEQFF
>TRBJ2-2|NA|NA|TRBV5-6
TGTGCCAGCAGCTTGGCCCTAGCACAGGCGGAGCTGTTTTTT
CASSLALAQAELFF
>TRBJ2-5|TRBD2|few|TRBV28
TGTGCCAGCAGTTTCCGGGAGCGGGGGGGACCAGAGACCCAGTACTTC
CASSFRERGGPETQYF
>TRBJ2-1|NA|few|TRBV2
TGTGCCAGCACCCCATGGGGGATGTACAATGAGCAGTTCTTC
CASTPWGMYNEQFF
>TRBJ1-1|NA|few|TRBV7-9
TGTGCCAGCAGCCCCCCGGCCGGGCTGGAAGCTTTCTTT
CASSPPAGLEAFF
>TRBJ2-1|TRBD2|few|TRBV27
TGTGCCAGCAGTTTTGGTAGCGGGTCTAACAATGAGCAGTTCTTC
CASSFGSGSNNEQFF
>TRBJ1-1|NA|many|TRBV20-1
TGCAGTGCTAGTGGGGCACAGAGGGTTACTGAAGCTTTCTTT
CSASGAQRVTEAFF
>TRBJ2-3|TRBD1|few|TRBV28
TGTGCCAGCAGAACCCCGGGACAGGGGGCAAAAGATACGCAGTATTTT
CASRTPGQGAKDTQYF
>TRBJ2-7|NA|NA|TRBV7-9
TGTGCCAGCGGGACGGAGACCTACGAGCAGTACTTC
CASGTETYEQYF
>TRBJ1-2|TRBD1|NA|TRBV2
TGTGCCAGCAGGGCCATCGATACTGGGACAGCTCGTGGCTACACCTTC
CASRAIDTGTARGYTF
>TRBJ1-2|NA|NA|TRBV12-3/TRBV12-4
TGTGCCAGCAGTTTAGGTGGAAGTGACTATGGCTACACCTTC
CASSLGGSDYGYTF
>TRBJ2-5|NA|NA|TRBV4-3
TGCGCCAGCAGCCAAGATTCGGCGGATTTCCAAGAGACCCAGTACTTC
CASSQDSADFQETQYF
>TRBJ2-1|TRBD1|NA|TRBV6-1
TGTGCCAGCAGGGCATCGACAGGGGGGTTCAATGAGCAGTTCTTC
CASRASTGGFNEQFF
>TRBJ2-7|TRBD1|many|TRBV29-1
TGCAGCGTGATACTCCGGGACAGGGGGTACGAGCAGTACTTC
CSVILRDRGYEQYF
>TRBJ2-5|TRBD1|few|TRBV5-1
TGCGCCAGTACGGGGACAGCTCAAGAGACCCAGTACTTC
CASTGTAQETQYF
>TRBJ2-3|TRBD1|NA|TRBV27
TGTGCCAGCAGTGGAAACAGGGGGGCAGATACGCAGTATTTT
CASSGNRGADTQYF
>TRBJ1-4|NA|few|TRBV6-5
TGTGCCAGCAGTTACGCTAGGGGGGGCGGTGAAAAACTGTTTTTT
CASSYARGGGEKLFF
>TRBJ2-2|NA|many|TRBV2
TGTGCCAGCAGTACAAGGGGGAACACCGGGGAGCTGTTTTTT
CASSTRGNTGELFF
>TRBJ1-1|NA|many|TRBV5-1
TGCGCCAGCAGCTTGTGGACTCTGAACACTGAAGCTTTCTTT
CASSLWTLNTEAFF
>TRBJ2-1|TRBD2|NA|TRBV29-1
TGCAGCACTGGGGGGGGGACGAACAATGAGCAGTTCTTC
CSTGGGTNNEQFF
>TRBJ1-5|NA|few|TRBV6-2/TRBV6-3
TGTGCCAGCAGTTACTGGGGGGATAGCAATCAGCCCCAGCATTTT
CASSYWGDSNQPQHF
>TRBJ1-1|NA|many|TRBV7-6
TGTGCCAGCAGCCTAAATGCACCAAATGAAGCTTTCTTT
CASSLNAPNEAFF